Following are 17 T cell receptor beta chains from one sample sequenced in a study of beta chain features in type 1 diabetes. Since all of the isolated RNA was reverse transcribed, expressed TCRB transcripts were what got sequenced. The table came from immunoSEQ multiplex PCR; TCRdb's copy has only in-frame clones and leaves some out. The table shows approximately 380,000 clones, with over 13% occurring only once. The source material was naive CD4+ T cells from blood. These receptors were obtained from a woman aged 18-35 years in good health.

This clone was recorded a few times. This CDR3 is also generated by other DNA sequences in the sample. The chain employs TRBV7-9 and TRBJ2-3; D ambiguous. Germline V gene lookup returns CDR1 SEHNR and CDR2 FQNEAQ (reference sequence). The CDR3 is 14 amino acids. V lost 1 base to trimming and J lost 3 bases, with 8 bases between them. CDR3 in amino acids: CASSLGVSTDTQYF. CDR3 bases: TGTGCCAGCAGCTTAGGTGTTTCGACAGATACGCAGTATTTT.

The J gene is TRBJ1-2, the V gene TRBV7-2; D gene ambiguous. Deletions cut 3 bases from V and 7 bases from J, with 9 bases between. CDR3 length: 12 amino acids. Germline CDR1 reads SGHTA; CDR2 reads FQGNSA. The CDR3 nucleotides read TGTGCCAGCAGCTTTACGGCAGGTGGCTACACCTTC. Translated, it gives CASSFTAGGYTF.

This clone was observed a handful of times. The rearrangement uses TRBV13 and TRBJ2-7; the D gene is possibly TRBD1 (6 bases). There are 15 residues in the CDR3. The V gene lost 5 bases and the J gene lost 9 bases, with 23 bases spanning the gap. CDR1 is PRHDT and CDR2 is FYEKMQ in the germline V gene (reference sequence). The CDR3 here is CASSISGAGADWQYF. In DNA form, the CDR3 reads TGTGCCAGCAGCATCTCTGGGGCAGGGGCGGACTGGCAGTACTTC.

This clone was counted between two and nine times. The chain recombines TRBV9 with TRBJ2-7, with 12 bases identical to TRBD2. Germline CDR1 is SGDLS and CDR2 is YYNGEE. The CDR3 has 16 residues. V trimming: 3 bases; J trimming: 2 bases; junction bases outside the gene matches: 6. The CDR3: CASSEGTSGRPYEQYF. The CDR3 DNA follows: TGTGCCAGCAGCGAGGGAACTAGCGGGAGGCCCTACGAGCAGTACTTC.

The chain is built from TRBV30 and TRBJ2-3; 8 bases align to TRBD2. V lost 1 base, J lost 3 bases, and 6 bases stayed unmatched. Germline V gene sequence: CDR1 GTSNPN, CDR2 SVGIG (reference sequence). This CDR3 contains 15 residues. DNA for the CDR3: TGTGCCTGGAGTGCCGTCGGGACTAGGACAGATACGCAGTATTTT. Amino acids: CAWSAVGTRTDTQYF.

For the CDR3, the DNA is TGTGCCAGCTCGCTCCACGGGACAGGGGCCCACGAGCAGTACTTC. It specifies CASSLHGTGAHEQYF. The chain links TRBV18 to TRBJ2-7, with TRBD1 identical over 10 bases. V trimming: 6 bases; J trimming: 5 bases; junction bases outside the gene matches: 10. The CDR3 length is 15 residues. Germline CDR1 KGHSH, CDR2 LQKENI.

This clone showed up just a few times. The rearrangement joins TRBV30 to TRBJ2-2; 9 bases agree with TRBD1. The CDR3 totals 12 residues. CDR1 and CDR2 from the germline V gene are GTSNPN and SVGIG (reference sequence). As DNA, the CDR3 is TGTGCTTTACAGGGGGCCCCCGGGGAGCTGTTTTTT. Translating gives CALQGAPGELFF.

In its sample, this clone was seen a few times. The chain is built from TRBV10-3 and TRBJ2-2, with D possibly TRBD2 on 5 matching bases. From germline, CDR1 is ENHRY and CDR2 SYGVKD. CDR3 length equals 12 residues. Trimming took off 10 bases at V and 3 bases at J, with 9 bases between the two ends. CDR3 region: CASSGYTGELFF. Here the CDR3 DNA reads TGTGCCAGCAGCGGTTACACCGGGGAGCTGTTTTTT.

The chain joins TRBV2 to TRBJ2-7; the match to TRBD1 covers 7 bases. Losses at the gene ends were 7 bases for V and 3 bases for J; bases not matched to a gene: 9. This CDR3 is 14 amino acids long. CDR1 is SNHLY and CDR2 is FYNNEI in the germline V gene. CDR3 in DNA: TGTGCCAGCAATCTGCTGACAGGGAGCTACGAGCAGTACTTC. The encoded protein is CASNLLTGSYEQYF.

This clone showed up just a few times. The chain uses TRBV7-3 and TRBJ2-1, with D maybe TRBD1 (6 bases). Germline V CDR1 and CDR2: SGHTA, FQGTGA. V was pared by 5 bases and J by 5 bases, with 10 bases between. This CDR3 is 13 amino acids long. The CDR3 DNA reads as TGTGCCAGCAGCCCAGGGGCCCACAATGAGCAGTTCTTC. Protein: CASSPGAHNEQFF. The full variable domain, rest sourced from reference TRBV7-3 and TRBJ2-1, is GAGVSQTPSNKVTEKGKYVELRCDPISGHTALYWYRQSLGQGPEFLIYFQGTGAADDSGLPNDRFFAVRPEGSVSTLKIQRTERGDSAVYLCASSPGAHNEQFFGPGTRLTVL.

The gene calls are TRBV6-6 and TRBJ2-7; TRBD2 is a possible D gene (6 bases). The CDR3 has 15 amino acids. CDR1 and CDR2 (germline): MNHNY, SVGAGI (reference sequence). Trimming cost V 0 bases and J 2 bases, with 11 bases left between them. Here the CDR3 DNA reads TGTGCCAGCAGTTACTCACGGGAGCCGACCTACGAGCAGTACTTC. The encoded protein is CASSYSREPTYEQYF.

This rearrangement joins TRBV4-1 to TRBJ2-1, with no clear D. Germline CDR1 is MGHRA and CDR2 is YSYEKL. V was pared by 2 bases and J by 4 bases, with 9 bases between. This CDR3 contains 14 residues. Here the CDR3 reads CASSQLARYNEQFF. CDR3 DNA sequence: TGCGCCAGCAGCCAATTAGCCCGTTACAATGAGCAGTTCTTC.

This clone turned up a few times. This CDR3 is CSVRPGLGVTEQFF. CDR3 sequence (DNA): TGCAGCGTAAGACCGGGACTAGGCGTCACTGAGCAGTTCTTC. V usage is TRBV29-1 and J usage is TRBJ2-1; 8 bases map to TRBD2. Germline trimming cut 6 bases from V and 9 bases from J; bases unmatched to any gene: 13. The CDR3 consists of 14 residues. CDR1 is SQVTM, CDR2 ANQGSEA, per germline.

V usage is TRBV29-1 and J usage is TRBJ2-5; TRBD1 is a possible D gene (6 bases). Judging by the DNA end, TRBJ2-7 fits better; the J call may be wrong. Germline V lookup: CDR1 SQVTM, CDR2 ANQGSEA. This CDR3 is 13 amino acids long. The CDR3 loop reads CSVDQDSTYEQYF. CDR3 nucleotides: TGCAGCGTTGACCAGGACAGCACCTACGAGCAGTACTTC.

The chain uses TRBV29-1 and TRBJ2-2; a weak D match, TRBD1 (6 bases). The CDR3 length is 14 residues. The germline V and J ends were trimmed by 2 bases and 4 bases, with 11 bases remaining between them. Germline V gene sequence: CDR1 SQVTM, CDR2 ANQGSEA. DNA for the CDR3: TGCAGCGTTGAACCACAGGGAATCACCGGGGAGCTGTTTTTT. This sequence encodes CSVEPQGITGELFF.

This chain joins TRBV10-3 and TRBJ2-1; a weak D match, TRBD2 (6 bases). The CDR3 is 16 residues long. From germline, CDR1 is ENHRY and CDR2 SYGVKD. With 0 bases removed from V and 4 bases from J, the gap between germline ends came to 13 bases. The CDR3 DNA reads TGTGCCATCAGTGAGTCGACTGGCGGGATTTACAATGAGCAGTTCTTC. Encoded protein: CAISESTGGIYNEQFF.

V gene TRBV7-3 combines with J gene TRBJ2-1, with a possible D match to TRBD1 (6 bases). The CDR3 length is 15 residues. Germline CDR1 reads SGHTA; CDR2 reads FQGTGA. Trimming removed 1 base from V and 3 bases from J, with 10 bases in between. DNA of the CDR3: TGTGCCAGCAGCTTAAACAGGGCGGTCTACAATGAGCAGTTCTTC. Translated: CASSLNRAVYNEQFF.